This note documents a single T cell receptor beta chain sequence. What it binds is not known. The CDR3 is 15 residues long. Per germline, CDR1 SGDLS and CDR2 YYNGEE. V shed 0 bases and J shed 5 bases, with 14 bases lying between them. These data come from a study of cytomegalovirus exposure and HLA in healthy donors. General study findings and limits: Relative to the roughly 700-donor mean, N-insertions were reportedly fewer in an Asian-associated ancestry cluster in a later analysis.

This PCR relied on a set of 60 Vbeta primers and 13 Jbeta primers. Generated by immunoSEQ multiplex PCR, the TCRdb table keeps only in-frame clones and is missing some. There are about 130,000 clones in the sample; 83% occur only once, and around 3.5% lies in the top ten. The V call is TRBV9, the J call TRBJ2-5; D gene unclear. This TCR came from a woman between 35 and 50 years old in good health and CMV-seropositive. The sequenced material came from PBMCs. CDR3 sequence: CASSVGVNVRETQYF. DNA for the CDR3: TGTGCCAGCAGCGTAGGAGTTAACGTCAGGGAGACCCAGTACTTC.